This T cell receptor beta chain was sequenced during a study of post-analysis software for immune sequencing data (dated by TCRdb to about 2015). About the investigation overall: Relapsing-remitting, secondary progressive and progressive-relapsing multiple sclerosis were recorded as disease courses, and subtype annotation was lacking for some patients. Patient repertoires were compared against roughly 12 previously published healthy control repertoires from donors aged about 6 to 25 years. A subset of samples was prepared in parallel using single-end sample barcoding, then pooled and co-amplified after Illumina adapter ligation. Results and caveats for the whole study, not just this receptor: The multiple sclerosis patient group was slightly younger than the control group. Normalized Chao1 diversity was significantly lower in multiple sclerosis patients than controls, suggesting substantial peripheral T-cell clonal expansion. Patients showed significantly higher frequencies than controls for 4 or 5 TRBV segments, among them TRBV5-6, TRBV5-1 and TRBV20-1. Direct clustering with F measure showed strong co-clustering of samples prepared in the same batch, prompting a batch-effect correction.

To demonstrate the VDJtools post-analysis software, TCR beta repertoires were profiled from the peripheral blood of about a dozen young patients with multiple sclerosis. The patients with multiple sclerosis were children and adolescents between roughly 6 and 15 years of age. This clonotype was detected once. The specificity of this receptor is unknown. A read error may account for a junction end that differs from germline. The germline V gene encodes CDR1 MNHNY and CDR2 SVGAGI (reference sequence). Including the terminal cysteine and phenylalanine, the CDR3 comprises 16 residues. Kept here is only the CDR3 DNA, which spans 48 bases and is read in frame from base 1. Library preparation used PCR. The reads were generated on an Illumina HiSeq 2500. Unique molecular identifiers were incorporated into TCR beta cDNA libraries to reduce PCR and sequencing biases. Per 1 to 10 million input T cells, roughly 0.5 million cDNA molecules were obtained, such that each molecule approximated one T cell. The patient libraries were prepared and sequenced using the same protocol as the earlier healthy control dataset. Samples belonging to the same batch were prepared together, multiplexed and sequenced on a shared HiSeq lane. In the authors' own workflow: MIGEC was used to process the raw barcoded reads, and molecular identifier groups with only a single read were discarded before consensus assembly and CDR3 extraction. Clonotype tables were post-analysed with VDJtools, normalizing diversity by down-sampling all datasets to the smallest sample size. In repertoire overlap clustering, CDR3 amino acid sequences, but not nucleotide sequences, were matched to correct batch-related cross-sample contamination. Using fastp trimming at Q25 and MiXCR clonotype assembly, TCRdb reanalyzed the public sequencing data and kept in-frame beta chains. Under each unique CDR3 protein, matching rows form one entry showing the most common genes and DNA. The V and J calls follow TCRdb's processing rather than the paper's. This sample comprises a few hundred thousand distinct CDR3 sequences, 30% to 45% of them detected only once. Together, the top ten hold 4% to 5.5% of the sample.

Sequencing used blood. The TCR comes from a girl aged 5-17 years with multiple sclerosis. The chain is made from TRBV6-6 and TRBJ1-3; no D gene is confidently identified. The nucleotide sequence reads TGTGCCAGCAGCTCGCAACGACACCGCTCTGGAAACACCAGATATTTT. Protein translation: CASSSQRHRSGNTRYF.